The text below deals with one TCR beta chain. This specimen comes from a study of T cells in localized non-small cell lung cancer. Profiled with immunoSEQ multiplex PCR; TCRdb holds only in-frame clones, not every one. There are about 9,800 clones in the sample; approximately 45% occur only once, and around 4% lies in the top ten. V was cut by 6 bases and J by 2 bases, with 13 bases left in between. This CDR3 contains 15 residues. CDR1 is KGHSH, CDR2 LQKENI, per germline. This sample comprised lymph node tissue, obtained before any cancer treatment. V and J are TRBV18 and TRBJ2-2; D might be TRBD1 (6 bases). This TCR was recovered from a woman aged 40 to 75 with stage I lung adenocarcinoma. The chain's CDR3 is CASSGTTGNTGELFF. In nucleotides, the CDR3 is TGTGCCAGCTCGGGAACGACAGGCAACACCGGGGAGCTGTTTTTT.